This is a list of T cell receptor beta chains from one sample in a study of T cells in narcolepsy. The data were produced by immunoSEQ multiplex PCR, yet TCRdb's version contains in-frame clones alone and is incomplete. The data contain some 2,500 clones, 26% of them singletons. No antigens are known for them. Sequenced input: cultured CD4+ T cells from cerebrospinal fluid. These receptors were collected from a human donor with narcolepsy. The CDR3 runs from the conserved cysteine through the conserved F or W. D genes are given only for firm matches. Clone size, where shown, is once, few, many, or a class for clones that have expanded.

v_call	clone_size	j_call	d_call	cdr3_length	cdr3_aa	cdr3_nt
TRBV6-4	-	TRBJ1-3	-	15	CASAYTPFSGNTIYF	TGTGCCAGCGCCTATACACCCTTCTCTGGAAACACCATATATTTT
TRBV2	medium-sized	TRBJ1-3	-	16	CASSPGGRSSGNTIYF	TGTGCCAGCAGCCCCGGGGGCAGGAGCTCTGGAAACACCATATATTTT
TRBV14	medium-sized	TRBJ2-3	-	14	CASSRAFVRNTQYF	TGTGCCAGCAGCCGAGCATTCGTGAGGAATACGCAGTATTTT
TRBV19	medium-sized	TRBJ2-7	TRBD1	17	CASSMTGGTGVFYEQYF	TGTGCCAGTAGTATGACCGGGGGGACAGGGGTATTCTACGAGCAGTACTTC
TRBV7-3	-	TRBJ1-6	TRBD1	17	CASSQASLQGGNSPLHF	TGTGCCAGCAGCCAAGCCTCACTACAGGGGGGTAATTCACCCCTCCACTTT
TRBV6-5	few	TRBJ2-7	-	11	CASRNSYEQYF	TGTGCCAGCAGGAACTCCTACGAGCAGTACTTC
TRBV7-6	-	TRBJ2-7	TRBD2	14	CASSLERGLYEQYF	TGTGCCAGCAGCTTAGAGCGGGGGCTCTACGAGCAGTACTTC
TRBV5-1	large	TRBJ2-5	-	11	CASSFQETQYF	TGCGCCAGCAGCTTCCAAGAGACCCAGTACTTC
TRBV5-1	few	TRBJ2-1	TRBD2	19	CASSPRGTSGGLSYNEQFF	TGCGCCAGCAGCCCGAGGGGGACTAGCGGGGGGCTCTCCTACAATGAGCAGTTCTTC
TRBV5-4	few	TRBJ2-7	TRBD1	13	CASRQTGVNEQYF	TGTGCCAGCAGGCAGACAGGGGTGAACGAGCAGTACTTC
TRBV6-5	-	TRBJ1-2	-	14	CASRDGGSNYGYTF	TGTGCCAGCAGGGATGGGGGCAGTAACTATGGCTACACCTTC
TRBV7-9	large	TRBJ1-1	-	13	CASSLSKDTEAFF	TGTGCCAGCAGCTTATCAAAAGACACTGAAGCTTTCTTT
TRBV11-2	-	TRBJ2-5	TRBD2	15	CASSFTTGGGETQYF	TGTGCCAGCAGCTTTACGACGGGGGGTGGCGAGACCCAGTACTTC
TRBV19	large	TRBJ1-2	-	13	CASSTREGGGYTF	TGTGCCAGTAGTACGAGGGAAGGAGGCGGCTACACCTTC
TRBV6-5	-	TRBJ1-4	-	15	CASRVPGRSNEKLFF	TGTGCCAGCAGGGTTCCGGGACGGAGTAATGAAAAACTGTTTTTT
TRBV11-1	few	TRBJ2-3	TRBD2	16	CASSVSGGQLRDTQYF	TGTGCCAGCAGCGTTAGCGGGGGCCAACTCCGGGATACGCAGTATTTT
TRBV29-1	-	TRBJ1-2	TRBD1	13	CSASPQGAGGYTF	TGCAGCGCTTCTCCACAGGGGGCGGGTGGCTACACCTTC
TRBV18	few	TRBJ1-2	TRBD1	15	CASSPAVDRDDGYTF	TGTGCCAGCTCACCCGCCGTGGACAGGGACGATGGCTACACCTTC
TRBV9	few	TRBJ2-7	TRBD1	16	CASSGTGTGGSYEQYF	TGTGCCAGCAGCGGGACCGGGACAGGGGGCTCCTACGAGCAGTACTTC
TRBV30	-	TRBJ2-3	-	12	CAQGGFGDTQYF	TGTGCCCAGGGGGGATTTGGAGATACGCAGTATTTT
TRBV5-1	-	TRBJ1-2	-	11	CASRDYYGYTF	TGCGCCAGCAGGGACTACTATGGCTACACCTTC
TRBV7-7	-	TRBJ2-5	TRBD1	15	CTSSLRTGWGETQYF	TGTACCAGCAGCTTAAGGACAGGGTGGGGGGAGACCCAGTACTTC
TRBV5-8	few	TRBJ1-2	-	14	CASSLLPGSYGYTF	TGTGCCAGCAGCTTGCTTCCCGGAAGCTATGGCTACACCTTC
TRBV18	medium-sized	TRBJ1-6	TRBD1	15	CASSPLQGDGSPLHF	TGTGCCAGCTCACCCCTTCAGGGGGACGGCTCACCCCTCCACTTT
TRBV6-6	few	TRBJ2-5	-	10	CASSGGTQYF	TGTGCCAGCAGTGGGGGGACCCAGTACTTC
TRBV14	few	TRBJ1-1	-	15	CASSPAGRENTEAFF	TGTGCCAGCAGCCCTGCCGGACGGGAGAACACTGAAGCTTTCTTT
TRBV5-1	-	TRBJ1-6	-	15	CASSLDSGNNSPLHF	TGCGCCAGCAGCTTGGACTCAGGGAATAATTCACCCCTCCACTTT
TRBV7-9	medium-sized	TRBJ1-4	-	15	CASSSISGENEKLFF	TGTGCCAGCAGCTCCATCTCGGGGGAGAATGAAAAACTGTTTTTT
TRBV27	large	TRBJ1-1	TRBD1	14	CASSFKGGNTEAFF	TGTGCCAGCAGTTTTAAAGGGGGCAACACTGAAGCTTTCTTT
TRBV19	few	TRBJ1-4	TRBD1	15	CASSTLGTGAEKLFF	TGTGCCAGTAGTACCCTCGGGACAGGGGCAGAAAAACTGTTTTTT
TRBV1	-	TRBJ2-3	-	14	CTSSPGKGTDTQYF	TGCACCAGCAGCCCCGGGAAAGGCACAGATACGCAGTATTTT
TRBV7-6	few	TRBJ2-7	-	11	CASSPIIEQYF	TGTGCCAGCAGCCCCATAATAGAGCAGTACTTC
TRBV5-1	-	TRBJ2-3	TRBD2	17	CASSLWYAGGPADTQYF	TGCGCCAGCAGCTTGTGGTACGCGGGGGGGCCGGCAGATACGCAGTATTTT
TRBV10-3	medium-sized	TRBJ2-3	-	16	CAISAGGSSGTDTQYF	TGTGCCATCAGTGCAGGGGGGAGTTCCGGCACAGATACGCAGTATTTT
TRBV28	medium-sized	TRBJ2-1	-	15	CASWKSGVVNNEQFF	TGTGCCAGCTGGAAATCGGGGGTAGTAAATAATGAGCAGTTCTTC
TRBV27	medium-sized	TRBJ1-6	TRBD1	16	CASSLRQGARNSPLHF	TGTGCCAGCAGTTTGAGACAGGGGGCGAGGAATTCACCCCTCCACTTT
TRBV18	-	TRBJ2-5	-	14	CASSPDTFQETQYF	TGTGCCAGCTCACCAGACACCTTCCAAGAGACCCAGTACTTC
TRBV10-2	-	TRBJ2-5	-	13	CASRGRGVETRYF	TGCGCCAGCAGGGGCCGGGGAGTAGAGACCCGGTACTTC
TRBV7-2	-	TRBJ2-7	TRBD2	15	CASSFAGGSVGEQYF	TGTGCCAGCAGCTTTGCGGGGGGCTCGGTTGGCGAGCAGTACTTC
TRBV7-2	-	TRBJ2-7	-	15	CASSSRLGGEDEQYF	TGTGCCAGCAGCTCCCGTCTAGGGGGGGAAGACGAGCAGTACTTC
TRBV14	medium-sized	TRBJ1-4	-	13	CASSQGGNEKLFF	TGTGCCAGCAGCCAAGGAGGGAATGAAAAACTGTTTTTT
TRBV19	few	TRBJ1-2	TRBD1	14	CASSSRQGANGYTF	TGTGCCAGTAGTTCCCGACAGGGGGCGAATGGCTACACCTTC
TRBV6-5	-	TRBJ1-4	-	13	CASKETTNEKLFF	TGTGCCAGCAAGGAAACGACTAATGAAAAACTGTTTTTT
TRBV2	medium-sized	TRBJ2-2	-	14	CASSESDITGELFF	TGTGCCAGCAGTGAAAGTGATATCACCGGGGAGCTGTTTTTT
TRBV9	few	TRBJ2-3	-	15	CASSVLIASTDTQYF	TGTGCCAGCAGCGTCCTTATCGCTAGCACAGATACGCAGTATTTT
TRBV11-3	-	TRBJ1-3	-	16	CASSLDWGFSGNTIYF	TGTGCCAGCAGCTTAGATTGGGGGTTCTCTGGAAACACCATATATTTT
TRBV6-8	-	TRBJ1-2	-	15	CASSYSILGYDGYTF	TGTGCCAGCAGTTACTCGATTTTGGGATACGATGGCTACACCTTC
TRBV7-8	few	TRBJ1-2	TRBD1	17	CASSLDAGTGGGYGYTF	TGTGCCAGCAGCTTAGACGCTGGTACAGGGGGGGGCTATGGCTACACCTTC